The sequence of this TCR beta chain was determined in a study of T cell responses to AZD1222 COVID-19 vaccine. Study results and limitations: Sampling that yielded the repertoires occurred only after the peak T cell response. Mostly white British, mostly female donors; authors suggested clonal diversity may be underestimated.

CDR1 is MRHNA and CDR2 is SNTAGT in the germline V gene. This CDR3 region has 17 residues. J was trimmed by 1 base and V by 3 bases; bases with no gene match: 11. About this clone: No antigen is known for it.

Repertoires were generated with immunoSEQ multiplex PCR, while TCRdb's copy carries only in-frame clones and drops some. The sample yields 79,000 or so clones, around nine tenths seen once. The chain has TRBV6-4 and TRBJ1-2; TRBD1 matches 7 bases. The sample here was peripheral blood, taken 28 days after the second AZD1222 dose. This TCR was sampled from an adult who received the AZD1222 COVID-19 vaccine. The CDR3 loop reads CASSDFYGTENNYGYTF. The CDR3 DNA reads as TGTGCCAGCAGTGATTTTTACGGGACAGAGAATAACTATGGCTACACCTTC.